The source of this TCR beta chain is a study of cytomegalovirus exposure and HLA in healthy donors. Points from the study as a whole: Most likely, a cluster of highly shared sequence variants arose as a sequencing artifact. In terms of immune exposure information, only CMV serostatus was available. It was fewer than 200 TCR beta chains that were listed as cytomegalovirus-associated. The analysis excluded some indistinguishable V segments, including TRBV6-2 and TRBV6-3.

On this clone itself: Its antigen is as yet unknown.

The CDR3 spans 17 residues. V shed 3 bases, J shed 7 bases, and the junction held 13 bases outside the gene matches. From germline, CDR1 is SGHVS and CDR2 FNYEAQ. The PCR ran on 60 Vbeta and 13 Jbeta primers. Measured with immunoSEQ multiplex PCR; TCRdb has only the in-frame clones, and not every one. The sample carries approximately 150,000 clones, nearly 85% recorded once. Specimen: PBMCs. The clonotype originates from a male donor in good health and CMV-seronegative. This chain connects TRBV7-6 to TRBJ2-1; 9 bases match TRBD1. CDR3: CASSLTGGTVVRNEQFF. The CDR3 DNA reads TGTGCCAGCAGCTTGACAGGGGGGACTGTGGTGAGGAATGAGCAGTTCTTC.